Sequencing of this T cell receptor beta chain was carried out in a study of T-cell reconstitution after alpha-beta-depleted transplantation in children. Notes on the study in general: Among T cells one year after transplant, newly produced cells accounted for most counts and diversity.

During its preparation, the TCRbeta library received unique molecular identifiers. One entry per CDR3 protein results from TCRdb running MiXCR on the PCR reads. The data contain 90,000 to 100,000 distinct CDR3 sequences, 23% of them singletons. From germline, CDR1 is SGHVS and CDR2 FNYEAQ. The V end lost 1 base, the J end lost 3 bases, and 21 bases lay between the germline ends. The CDR3 spans 19 residues. This clonotype was detected ten times or more. Its antigen is currently unknown. Source: PBMCs, taken before TCRalphabeta/CD19-depleted stem cell transplant. The rearrangement uses TRBV7-6 and TRBJ1-4; no definite D call. The TCR originated in a boy under 10 years old with acute lymphoblastic leukemia, due to receive a stem cell transplant. The CDR3: CASSLENPDGGSANEKLFF. The CDR3 nucleotides are TGTGCCAGCAGCTTAGAAAACCCCGACGGAGGGTCAGCTAATGAAAAACTGTTTTTT.